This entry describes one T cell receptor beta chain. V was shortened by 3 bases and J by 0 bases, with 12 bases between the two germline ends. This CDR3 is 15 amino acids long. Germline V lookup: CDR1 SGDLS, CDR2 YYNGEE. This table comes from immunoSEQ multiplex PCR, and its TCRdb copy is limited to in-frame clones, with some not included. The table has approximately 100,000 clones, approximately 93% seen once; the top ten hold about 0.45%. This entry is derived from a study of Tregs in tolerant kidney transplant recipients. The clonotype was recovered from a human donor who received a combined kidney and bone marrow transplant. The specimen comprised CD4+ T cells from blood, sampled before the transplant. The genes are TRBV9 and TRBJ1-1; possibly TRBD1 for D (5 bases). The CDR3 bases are TGTGCCAGCAGCGCGACAGACCAGATGAACACTGAAGCTTTCTTT. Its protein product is CASSATDQMNTEAFF. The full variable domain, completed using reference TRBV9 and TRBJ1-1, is DSGVTQTPKHLITATGQRVTLRCSPRSGDLSVYWYQQSLDQGLQFLIQYYNGEERAKGNILERFSAQQFPDLHSELNLSSLELGDSALYFCASSATDQMNTEAFFGQGTRLTVV.